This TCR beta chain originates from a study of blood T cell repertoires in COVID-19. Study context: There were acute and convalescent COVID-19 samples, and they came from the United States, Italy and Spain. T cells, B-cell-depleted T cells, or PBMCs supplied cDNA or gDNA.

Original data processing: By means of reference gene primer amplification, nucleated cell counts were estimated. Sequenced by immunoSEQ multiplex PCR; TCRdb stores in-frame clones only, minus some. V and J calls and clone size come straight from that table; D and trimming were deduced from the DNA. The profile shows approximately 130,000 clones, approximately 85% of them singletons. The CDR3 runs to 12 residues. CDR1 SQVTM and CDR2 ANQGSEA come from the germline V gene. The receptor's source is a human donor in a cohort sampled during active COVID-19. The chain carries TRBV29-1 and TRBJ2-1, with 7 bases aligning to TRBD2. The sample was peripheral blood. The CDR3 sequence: CTVQGGSYEQFF. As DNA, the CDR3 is TGCACCGTCCAGGGAGGGAGCTATGAGCAGTTCTTC.